Listed here are 9 T cell receptor beta chains from one sample, sequenced in a study of cytomegalovirus exposure and HLA in healthy donors. The PCR made use of 60 Vbeta and 13 Jbeta primers. This table comes from immunoSEQ multiplex PCR, and its TCRdb copy is limited to in-frame clones, with some not included. The sample records around 99,000 clones, over 60% being singletons. Input material: PBMCs. These receptors came from a male donor in good health and CMV-seronegative.

The J gene is TRBJ2-7, the V gene TRBV10-1; D is ambiguous. Trimming removed 3 bases at V and 0 bases at J, with 12 bases between. The CDR3 spans 15 residues. Germline assignment: CDR1 WNHNN and CDR2 SYGVQD (reference sequence). The CDR3: CASSDQRVTSYEQYF. In DNA form, the CDR3 reads TGCGCCAGCAGTGACCAACGGGTCACCTCCTACGAGCAGTACTTC.

The rearrangement uses TRBV5-1 and TRBJ2-7, with TRBD1 matching 9 bases. The CDR3 is made up of 14 amino acids. After removal of 6 bases from V and 2 bases from J, the junction contained 6 bases not matched to a gene. The germline V gene encodes CDR1 SGHRS and CDR2 YFSETQ. CDR3 nucleotides: TGCGCCAGCACGGAACAGGGGGCTGCCTACGAGCAGTACTTC. The encoded protein is CASTEQGAAYEQYF.

The chain employs TRBV30 and TRBJ1-2; 7 positions agree with TRBD1. Germline V gene sequence: CDR1 GTSNPN, CDR2 SVGIG (reference sequence). Trimming removed 2 bases from V and 12 bases from J; junction bases left unmatched: 6. The CDR3 is 11 amino acids. CDR3 in amino acids: CAWSLRDSDTF. CDR3 nucleotides: TGTGCCTGGAGTCTGAGGGACAGTGACACCTTC.

The rearrangement links TRBV19 to TRBJ2-7, with 9 bases identical to TRBD1. Germline V gene data show CDR1 as LNHDA and CDR2 as SQIVND (reference sequence). This CDR3 has 16 amino acids. V was pared by 0 bases and J by 2 bases, with 5 bases of the junction left unmatched. In DNA form, the CDR3 reads TGTGCCAGTAGTATAGAGGCGGGACAGGGTGCCTACGAGCAGTACTTC. Protein: CASSIEAGQGAYEQYF.

The chain carries TRBV21-1 and TRBJ2-3; TRBD1 is the table's D call, not checked against the DNA. TRBV21-1 is listed as a pseudogene. The CDR3 contains 18 residues. The CDR3 loop reads CASSKDVFNQDCTDTQYF. The DNA of the CDR3 is TGTGCCAGCAGCAAAGACGTATTCAACCAGGATTGCACAGATACGCAGTATTTT.

This chain connects TRBV11-2 to TRBJ2-7, with 9 bases lining up with TRBD2. The V gene end was trimmed by 2 bases and the J gene end by 7 bases; junction bases not matched to a gene: 6. This CDR3 is 14 amino acids long. Germline-derived CDR1 and CDR2 are SGHAT and FQNNGV. The CDR3 region has the DNA TGTGCCAGCAGCTTATCGCCTAGCGGGATGGAGCAGTACTTC. Encoded protein: CASSLSPSGMEQYF. Based on the CDR3 plus reference TRBV11-2 and TRBJ2-7, the full variable domain is EAGVAQSPRYKIIEKRQSVAFWCNPISGHATLYWYQQILGQGPKLLIQFQNNGVVDDSQLPKDRFSAERLKGVDSTLKIQPAKLEDSAVYLCASSLSPSGMEQYFGPGTRLTVT.

The chain is built from TRBV5-4 and TRBJ2-1, with D possibly matching TRBD2 (6 bases). The V gene's germline CDR1 is SGHNT and CDR2 YYREEE (reference sequence). Trimming took off 0 bases at V and 6 bases at J, with 10 bases between the two ends. This CDR3 spans 14 amino acids. In nucleotides, the CDR3 is TGTGCCAGCAGCTTGGCCGGGACTGCCAATGAGCAGTTCTTC. Translating it yields CASSLAGTANEQFF.

Written as DNA, the CDR3 is TGTGCCAGCAGTCCACAGGGAATCAATCAGCCCCAGCATTTT. It is translated as CASSPQGINQPQHF. The chain uses TRBV2 and TRBJ1-5; weak D call: TRBD1 (6 bases). The germline V gene encodes CDR1 SNHLY and CDR2 FYNNEI. Deletions cut 5 bases from V and 3 bases from J, with 11 bases between. This CDR3 is built from 14 residues.

There are a few counts of this clone. This chain connects TRBV29-1 to TRBJ1-1, with 8 bases matching TRBD1. The CDR3 consists of 14 residues. CDR1 is SQVTM and CDR2 is ANQGSEA in the germline V gene. With 8 bases clipped from V and 1 base from J, the junction kept 9 bases outside the gene matches. The CDR3 region is CSLSRQGQNTEAFF. In DNA, the CDR3 is TGCAGCTTGAGTCGACAGGGGCAGAACACTGAAGCTTTCTTT.